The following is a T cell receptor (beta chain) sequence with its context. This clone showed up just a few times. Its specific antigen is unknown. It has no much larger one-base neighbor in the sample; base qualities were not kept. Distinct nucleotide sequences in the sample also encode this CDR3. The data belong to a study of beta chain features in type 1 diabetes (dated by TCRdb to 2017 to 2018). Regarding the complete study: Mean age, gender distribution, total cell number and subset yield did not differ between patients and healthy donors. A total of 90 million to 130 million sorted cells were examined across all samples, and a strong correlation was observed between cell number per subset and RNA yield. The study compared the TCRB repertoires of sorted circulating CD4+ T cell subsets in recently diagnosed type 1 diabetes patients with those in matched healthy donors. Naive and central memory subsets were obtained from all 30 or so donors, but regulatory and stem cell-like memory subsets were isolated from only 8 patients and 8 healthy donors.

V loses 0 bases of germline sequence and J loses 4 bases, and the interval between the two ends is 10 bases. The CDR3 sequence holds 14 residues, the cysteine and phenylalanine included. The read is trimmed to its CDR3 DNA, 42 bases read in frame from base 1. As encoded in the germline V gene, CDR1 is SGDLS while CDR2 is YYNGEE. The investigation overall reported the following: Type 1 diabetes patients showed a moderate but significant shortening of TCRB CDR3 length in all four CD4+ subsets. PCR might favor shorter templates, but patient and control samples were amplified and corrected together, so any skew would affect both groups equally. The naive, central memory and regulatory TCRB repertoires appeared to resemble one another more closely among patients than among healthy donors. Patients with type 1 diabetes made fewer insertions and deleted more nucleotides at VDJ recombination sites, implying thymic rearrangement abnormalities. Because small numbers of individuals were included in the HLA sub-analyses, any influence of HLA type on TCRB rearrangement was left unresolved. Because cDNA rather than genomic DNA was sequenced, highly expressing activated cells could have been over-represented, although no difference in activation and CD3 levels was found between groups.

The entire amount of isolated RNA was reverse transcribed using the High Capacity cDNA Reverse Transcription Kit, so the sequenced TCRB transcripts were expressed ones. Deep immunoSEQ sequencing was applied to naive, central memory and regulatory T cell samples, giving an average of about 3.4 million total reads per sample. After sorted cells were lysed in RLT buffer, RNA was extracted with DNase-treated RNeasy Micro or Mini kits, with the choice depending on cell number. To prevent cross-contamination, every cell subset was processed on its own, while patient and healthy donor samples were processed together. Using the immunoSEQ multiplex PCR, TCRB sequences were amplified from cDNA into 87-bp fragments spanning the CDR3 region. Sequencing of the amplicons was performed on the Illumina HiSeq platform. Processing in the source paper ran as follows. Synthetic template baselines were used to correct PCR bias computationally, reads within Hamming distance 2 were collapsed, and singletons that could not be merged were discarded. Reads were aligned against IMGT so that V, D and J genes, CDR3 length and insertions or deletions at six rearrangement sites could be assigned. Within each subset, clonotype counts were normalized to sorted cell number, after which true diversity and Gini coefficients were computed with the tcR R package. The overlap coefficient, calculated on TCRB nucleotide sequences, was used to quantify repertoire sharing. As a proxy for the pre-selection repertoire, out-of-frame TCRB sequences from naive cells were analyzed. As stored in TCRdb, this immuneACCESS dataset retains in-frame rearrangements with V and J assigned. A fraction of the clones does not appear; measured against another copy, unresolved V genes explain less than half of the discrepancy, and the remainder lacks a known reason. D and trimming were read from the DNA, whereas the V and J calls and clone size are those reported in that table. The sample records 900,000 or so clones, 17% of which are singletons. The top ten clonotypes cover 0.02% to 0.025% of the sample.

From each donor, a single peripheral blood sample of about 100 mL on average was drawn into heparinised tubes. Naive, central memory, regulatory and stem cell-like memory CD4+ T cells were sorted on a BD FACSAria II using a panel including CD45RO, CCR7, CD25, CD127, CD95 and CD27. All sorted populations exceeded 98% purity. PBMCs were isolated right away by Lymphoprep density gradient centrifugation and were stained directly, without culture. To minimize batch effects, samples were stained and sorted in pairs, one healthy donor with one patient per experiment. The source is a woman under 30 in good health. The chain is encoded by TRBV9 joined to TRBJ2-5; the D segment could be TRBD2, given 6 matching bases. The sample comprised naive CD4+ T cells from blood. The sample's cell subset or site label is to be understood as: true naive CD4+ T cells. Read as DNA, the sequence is TGTGCCAGCAGCGTAGATCGGGGAGGAGAGACCCAGTACTTC. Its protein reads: CASSVDRGGETQYF.